The rows below give T cell receptor beta chains drawn from one sample of a study of cytomegalovirus exposure and HLA in healthy donors. The repertoire was sequenced with immunoSEQ multiplex PCR; TCRdb's copy has only in-frame clones and lacks some. The sample includes about 150,000 clones, over 60% of them seen just once. Sequencing used PBMCs. The source is a young woman in good health and CMV-seronegative. Both conserved end residues are part of each CDR3. Fields, in order: V gene, D gene, clone size, J gene, CDR3 protein, CDR3 DNA. D genes are given only for firm matches. Some rows have no size entry. The others give once, few or many, or a class for an expanded clone.

V: TRBV27
D: -
size: -
J: TRBJ1-3
CDR3: CASSPLTDSSGNTIYF
DNA: TGTGCCAGCAGCCCTTTGACTGACAGTAGTGGAAACACCATATATTTT

V: TRBV6-1
D: -
size: -
J: TRBJ2-7
CDR3: CASSELGAQQYF
DNA: TGTGCCAGCAGTGAACTGGGGGCCCAGCAGTACTTC

V: TRBV11-2
D: -
size: once
J: TRBJ2-3
CDR3: CASSSQGGTQYF
DNA: TGTGCCAGCAGCTCTCAGGGGGGCACGCAGTATTTT

V: TRBV7-2
D: TRBD1
size: -
J: TRBJ2-2
CDR3: CASSLDRGGTGELFF
DNA: TGTGCCAGCAGCTTGGACAGGGGGGGCACCGGGGAGCTGTTTTTT

V: TRBV7-9
D: -
size: -
J: TRBJ1-1
CDR3: CASSLEPESEAFF
DNA: TGTGCCAGCAGCTTAGAACCGGAGTCTGAAGCTTTCTTT

V: TRBV5-4
D: -
size: -
J: TRBJ2-1
CDR3: CASSLDEGSYNEQFF
DNA: TGTGCCAGCAGCTTGGACGAGGGCTCCTACAATGAGCAGTTCTTC

V: TRBV4-1
D: TRBD1
size: -
J: TRBJ1-4
CDR3: CASSQGTGGRNNEKLFF
DNA: TGCGCCAGCAGCCAAGGGACAGGGGGGCGAAATAATGAAAAACTGTTTTTT

V: TRBV18
D: TRBD1
size: -
J: TRBJ1-5
CDR3: CASSAWTGNQPQHF
DNA: TGTGCCAGCTCAGCATGGACAGGGAATCAGCCCCAGCATTTT

V: TRBV5-1
D: -
size: -
J: TRBJ2-2
CDR3: CASSSGHRREELFF
DNA: TGCGCCAGCAGCTCGGGACACCGCCGTGAGGAGCTGTTTTTT

V: TRBV6-5
D: TRBD1
size: -
J: TRBJ2-3
CDR3: CASNRGTTDTQYF
DNA: TGTGCCAGCAACAGGGGGACTACAGATACGCAGTATTTT

V: TRBV2
D: TRBD1
size: few
J: TRBJ2-3
CDR3: CASSSSGQPPDTQYF
DNA: TGTGCCAGCAGCTCGTCGGGACAGCCCCCAGATACGCAGTATTTT

V: TRBV19
D: -
size: -
J: TRBJ1-4
CDR3: CASTGEDEKLFF
DNA: TGTGCCAGTACGGGGGAGGATGAAAAACTGTTTTTT

V: TRBV20-1
D: -
size: -
J: TRBJ2-3
CDR3: CSAGEADTQYF
DNA: TGCAGTGCAGGGGAGGCAGATACGCAGTATTTT

V: TRBV7-9
D: -
size: few
J: TRBJ1-3
CDR3: CASSFGQGIGNTIYF
DNA: TGTGCCAGCAGCTTCGGGCAGGGGATAGGAAACACCATATATTTT

V: TRBV18
D: -
size: -
J: TRBJ1-2
CDR3: CASSPGQIYGYTF
DNA: TGTGCCAGCTCACCGGGGCAGATCTATGGCTACACCTTC

V: TRBV5-1
D: -
size: -
J: TRBJ2-2
CDR3: CASSFPQGQKNTGELFF
DNA: TGCGCCAGCAGCTTCCCGCAGGGGCAGAAGAACACCGGGGAGCTGTTTTTT

V: TRBV6-5
D: TRBD1
size: -
J: TRBJ1-4
CDR3: CASSYWRQGALFF
DNA: TGTGCCAGCAGTTACTGGCGACAGGGCGCACTGTTTTTT

V: TRBV28
D: -
size: -
J: TRBJ1-1
CDR3: CASTEGFSTEAFF
DNA: TGTGCCAGCACGGAGGGGTTCAGCACTGAAGCTTTCTTT